These T cell receptor beta chains were read from a single sample in a study of CD8 T cells in Susac syndrome. MiXCR, run by TCRdb on the immunoSEQ multiplex PCR reads, gives a single entry per CDR3 protein. The sample consists of 200,000 to 250,000 distinct CDR3 sequences, 95% of them appearing once. Sequenced: CD4+ T cells from PBMCs. The source of these receptors is a human donor with multiple sclerosis. Both conserved end residues are part of each CDR3. D genes are given only for firm matches. Not all rows give a size; the values are once, few, many and, for expanded clones, a class.

d_gene: NA; v_gene: TRBV12-3/TRBV12-4; abundance: NA; j_gene: TRBJ1-1; CDR3nt: TGTGCCAGCAGTTTGAGGGTATTAGGCACTGAAGCTTTCTTT; CDR3aa: CASSLRVLGTEAFF
d_gene: TRBD2; v_gene: TRBV24-1; abundance: NA; j_gene: TRBJ2-3; CDR3nt: TGTGCCACCAGTGACCCGGGACTAGTGGGCACAGATACGCAGTATTTT; CDR3aa: CATSDPGLVGTDTQYF
d_gene: TRBD2; v_gene: TRBV3-1; abundance: NA; j_gene: TRBJ2-7; CDR3nt: TGTGCCAGCAGCCAAGTACTAGCGGGAGACTACGAGCAGTACTTC; CDR3aa: CASSQVLAGDYEQYF
d_gene: NA; v_gene: TRBV29-1; abundance: NA; j_gene: TRBJ1-4; CDR3nt: TGCAGCGTTGAATCTAGCGGGGGTCGTATGAATGAAAAACTGTTTTTT; CDR3aa: CSVESSGGRMNEKLFF
d_gene: NA; v_gene: TRBV3-1; abundance: NA; j_gene: TRBJ2-1; CDR3nt: TGTGCCAGCAGCCAGACTGCTCGAGGACAGTACTATAATGAGCAGTTCTTC; CDR3aa: CASSQTARGQYYNEQFF
d_gene: NA; v_gene: TRBV29-1; abundance: once; j_gene: TRBJ1-5; CDR3nt: TGCAGCGTTGAGGTCAGCCACAATCAGCCCCAGCATTTT; CDR3aa: CSVEVSHNQPQHF
d_gene: NA; v_gene: TRBV30; abundance: NA; j_gene: TRBJ1-1; CDR3nt: TGTGCCTGGAGTGTATCCCAGGGCACTGAAGCTTTCTTT; CDR3aa: CAWSVSQGTEAFF
d_gene: NA; v_gene: TRBV2; abundance: NA; j_gene: TRBJ1-2; CDR3nt: TGTGCCAGCAGTGTGCGCACGGGGGGCTATGGCTACACCTTC; CDR3aa: CASSVRTGGYGYTF
d_gene: NA; v_gene: TRBV30; abundance: once; j_gene: TRBJ1-2; CDR3nt: TGTGCCTGGAGTGGAAACTATGGCTACACCTTC; CDR3aa: CAWSGNYGYTF
d_gene: TRBD1; v_gene: TRBV9; abundance: NA; j_gene: TRBJ2-1; CDR3nt: TGTGCCAGCAGTGTCGGGACAGATTCCTACAATGAGCAGTTCTTC; CDR3aa: CASSVGTDSYNEQFF
d_gene: TRBD2; v_gene: TRBV3-1; abundance: NA; j_gene: TRBJ2-7; CDR3nt: TGTGCCAGCAGCCAAAGAACGGGACTAGCCTACGAGCAGTACTTC; CDR3aa: CASSQRTGLAYEQYF
d_gene: NA; v_gene: TRBV28; abundance: NA; j_gene: TRBJ2-1; CDR3nt: TGTGCCAGCTGGGGCAATGAGCAGTTCTTC; CDR3aa: CASWGNEQFF
d_gene: NA; v_gene: TRBV3-1; abundance: NA; j_gene: TRBJ1-5; CDR3nt: TGTGCCAGCAGCCATTCCCCGGGTGGCAATCAGCCCCAGCATTTT; CDR3aa: CASSHSPGGNQPQHF
d_gene: TRBD2; v_gene: TRBV27; abundance: NA; j_gene: TRBJ2-7; CDR3nt: TGTGCCAGCACCTCCCTGATAGCGGGAGTGTACGAGCAGTACTTC; CDR3aa: CASTSLIAGVYEQYF
d_gene: NA; v_gene: TRBV30; abundance: NA; j_gene: TRBJ2-5; CDR3nt: NA; CDR3aa: CAWSFGTGITPPDF
d_gene: NA; v_gene: TRBV5-1; abundance: once; j_gene: TRBJ2-5; CDR3nt: TGCGCCAGCAGCTACGCAGGGACGGCCGGTGAGACCCAGTACTTC; CDR3aa: CASSYAGTAGETQYF
d_gene: TRBD2; v_gene: TRBV18; abundance: NA; j_gene: TRBJ2-1; CDR3nt: TGTGCCAGCACAATAGCGGGAGCCCCTACAAGCTTC; CDR3aa: CASTIAGAPTSF
d_gene: TRBD2; v_gene: TRBV7-2; abundance: NA; j_gene: TRBJ2-1; CDR3nt: TGTGCCAGCAGCTTAGGCGGGAGAATGTACAATGAGCAGTTCTTC; CDR3aa: CASSLGGRMYNEQFF
d_gene: NA; v_gene: TRBV9; abundance: NA; j_gene: TRBJ2-4; CDR3nt: TGTGCCAGCAGCGTAGAGGGATTAGGCATTCAGTACTTC; CDR3aa: CASSVEGLGIQYF
d_gene: NA; v_gene: TRBV20-1; abundance: NA; j_gene: TRBJ2-7; CDR3nt: TGCAGTGCTAGTTCACTCTACGACGAGCAGTACTTC; CDR3aa: CSASSLYDEQYF
d_gene: NA; v_gene: TRBV5-1; abundance: once; j_gene: TRBJ2-1; CDR3nt: TGCGCCAGCAGCGGCCAGCATGAGCAGTTCTTC; CDR3aa: CASSGQHEQFF
d_gene: NA; v_gene: TRBV7-8; abundance: NA; j_gene: TRBJ2-7; CDR3nt: TGTGCCAGCAGCTTAGGGGGACCGGGTAATAGCGAGCAGTACTTC; CDR3aa: CASSLGGPGNSEQYF
d_gene: NA; v_gene: TRBV9; abundance: NA; j_gene: TRBJ1-2; CDR3nt: TGTGCCAGCAGCGTAGCGGGGGTGGGTGGCTATGGCTACACCTTC; CDR3aa: CASSVAGVGGYGYTF
d_gene: TRBD1; v_gene: TRBV6-5; abundance: NA; j_gene: TRBJ2-3; CDR3nt: TGTGCCAGCAGTTACCCCGGAGGTCGAGGGGGCGATACGCAGTATTTT; CDR3aa: CASSYPGGRGGDTQYF
d_gene: NA; v_gene: TRBV9; abundance: NA; j_gene: TRBJ1-6; CDR3nt: TGTGCCAGCAGCGTAGCTTGGGATTCACCCCTCCACTTT; CDR3aa: CASSVAWDSPLHF
d_gene: NA; v_gene: TRBV9; abundance: NA; j_gene: TRBJ2-6; CDR3nt: TGTGCCAGCAACAGGGCGCTTAGCTCTGGGGCCAACGTCCTGACTTTC; CDR3aa: CASNRALSSGANVLTF
d_gene: NA; v_gene: TRBV7-2; abundance: NA; j_gene: TRBJ1-2; CDR3nt: TGTGCCAGCAGAGCTACGGGGGCATATGGCTACACCTTC; CDR3aa: CASRATGAYGYTF
d_gene: NA; v_gene: TRBV14; abundance: once; j_gene: TRBJ1-3; CDR3nt: TGTGCCAGCAGCCGAACGCTCGTCTCTGGAAACACCATATATTTT; CDR3aa: CASSRTLVSGNTIYF
d_gene: NA; v_gene: TRBV29-1; abundance: NA; j_gene: TRBJ2-2; CDR3nt: TGCAGCGTATTAGGGGGAGGAAGGGGCGGGGAGCTGTTTTTT; CDR3aa: CSVLGGGRGGELFF
d_gene: NA; v_gene: TRBV3-1; abundance: NA; j_gene: TRBJ2-1; CDR3nt: TGTGCCAGCAGCCACCACGTACCGGGACGAGTCAATGAGCAGTTCTTC; CDR3aa: CASSHHVPGRVNEQFF
d_gene: NA; v_gene: TRBV29-1; abundance: NA; j_gene: TRBJ2-7; CDR3nt: TGCAGCGCACAAGAGACCCCAGTGGGGGAGCAGTACTTC; CDR3aa: CSAQETPVGEQYF
d_gene: NA; v_gene: TRBV27; abundance: NA; j_gene: TRBJ1-5; CDR3nt: TGTGCCAGCAGTGCGGCGGTTAGCAATCAGCCCCAGCATTTT; CDR3aa: CASSAAVSNQPQHF
d_gene: NA; v_gene: TRBV20-1; abundance: NA; j_gene: TRBJ1-5; CDR3nt: TGCAGTGCTAGCGCCGTCGGGGGGGCCGGTCAGCCCCAGCATTTT; CDR3aa: CSASAVGGAGQPQHF
d_gene: NA; v_gene: TRBV20-1; abundance: NA; j_gene: TRBJ1-1; CDR3nt: TGCAGTGCTAGAGGGACACGTACTGAAGCTTTCTTT; CDR3aa: CSARGTRTEAFF
d_gene: TRBD1; v_gene: TRBV9; abundance: NA; j_gene: TRBJ1-2; CDR3nt: TGTGCCAGCAGCGTAGACGAGACAGGGGGCCCTACCTTC; CDR3aa: CASSVDETGGPTF
d_gene: TRBD1; v_gene: TRBV29-1; abundance: NA; j_gene: TRBJ1-1; CDR3nt: TGCAGCGGGGGGGACAGGACTTTGAACACTGAAGCTTTCTTT; CDR3aa: CSGGDRTLNTEAFF
d_gene: NA; v_gene: TRBV18; abundance: NA; j_gene: TRBJ2-2; CDR3nt: TGTGCCAGCTCACCAAGGGGCACCGGGGAGCTGTTTTTT; CDR3aa: CASSPRGTGELFF
d_gene: NA; v_gene: TRBV4-2; abundance: NA; j_gene: TRBJ2-3; CDR3nt: TGTGCCAGCAGCCAACGATTTGCGGGACACACTAGCACAGATACGCAGTATTTT; CDR3aa: CASSQRFAGHTSTDTQYF
d_gene: NA; v_gene: TRBV28; abundance: NA; j_gene: TRBJ2-7; CDR3nt: TGTGCCAGCAGTGCCTACGAGCAGTACTTC; CDR3aa: CASSAYEQYF
d_gene: NA; v_gene: TRBV9; abundance: NA; j_gene: TRBJ1-5; CDR3nt: TGTGCCAGCAGCTCGCGGGACACCTATCAGCCCCAGCATTTT; CDR3aa: CASSSRDTYQPQHF
d_gene: NA; v_gene: TRBV3-1; abundance: NA; j_gene: TRBJ2-4; CDR3nt: TGTGCCAGCAGCCAAGAAGCTCTAGCCAAAAACATTCAGTACTTC; CDR3aa: CASSQEALAKNIQYF
d_gene: NA; v_gene: TRBV18; abundance: NA; j_gene: TRBJ2-5; CDR3nt: TGTGCCAGCTCACCAAGGGGCGTTCGGACCCAGTACTTC; CDR3aa: CASSPRGVRTQYF
d_gene: TRBD2; v_gene: TRBV30; abundance: NA; j_gene: TRBJ2-7; CDR3nt: TGTGCCGGATCGGGAGGGGTCGAGCAGTACTTC; CDR3aa: CAGSGGVEQYF
d_gene: NA; v_gene: TRBV19; abundance: NA; j_gene: TRBJ1-5; CDR3nt: TGTGCCAGTAGTATAGAGGCGGCAGGCAATCAGCCCCAGCATTTT; CDR3aa: CASSIEAAGNQPQHF
d_gene: NA; v_gene: TRBV12-3/TRBV12-4; abundance: NA; j_gene: TRBJ2-5; CDR3nt: TGTGCCAGCAGTTTCGCAGGGAGGGAGACCCAGTACTTC; CDR3aa: CASSFAGRETQYF
d_gene: TRBD2; v_gene: TRBV9; abundance: NA; j_gene: TRBJ2-1; CDR3nt: TGTGCCAGCAGCGTCAGGGCCGGGACTAGTGGGCCCAATGAGCAGTTCTTC; CDR3aa: CASSVRAGTSGPNEQFF
d_gene: TRBD2; v_gene: TRBV15; abundance: NA; j_gene: TRBJ2-3; CDR3nt: TGTGCCACCTGCCTAGGGCTAGCGGGAGTTAATCAGGCAGATACGCAGTATTTT; CDR3aa: CATCLGLAGVNQADTQYF
d_gene: TRBD1; v_gene: TRBV20-1; abundance: NA; j_gene: TRBJ1-5; CDR3nt: TGCAGTGCGTGGACAGGGGATCAGCCCCAGCATTTT; CDR3aa: CSAWTGDQPQHF
d_gene: NA; v_gene: TRBV6-5; abundance: NA; j_gene: TRBJ2-2; CDR3nt: TGTGCCAGCAGACCCCCGAAGGGCACCGGGGAGCTGTTTTTT; CDR3aa: CASRPPKGTGELFF
d_gene: NA; v_gene: TRBV6-5; abundance: NA; j_gene: TRBJ1-1; CDR3nt: TGTGCCAGCAGTGTAGGACCCCCGGCAGCTTTCTTT; CDR3aa: CASSVGPPAAFF
d_gene: NA; v_gene: TRBV7-9; abundance: NA; j_gene: TRBJ2-1; CDR3nt: TGTGCCAGCAGCTTAGCGGGCTCGGTTGGGCAGTTCTTC; CDR3aa: CASSLAGSVGQFF
d_gene: TRBD1; v_gene: TRBV27; abundance: NA; j_gene: TRBJ2-1; CDR3nt: TGTGCCAGCAGTTTACGGGGGACAGGGAATTACAATGAGCAGTTCTTC; CDR3aa: CASSLRGTGNYNEQFF
d_gene: NA; v_gene: TRBV20-1; abundance: NA; j_gene: TRBJ1-2; CDR3nt: TGCAGTGCTAGAGCCGATGGCTACACCTTC; CDR3aa: CSARADGYTF
d_gene: NA; v_gene: TRBV4-1; abundance: NA; j_gene: TRBJ2-2; CDR3nt: TGCGCCAGCAGCCAGGGGGCTAGCCTAAACACCGGGGAGCTGTTTTTT; CDR3aa: CASSQGASLNTGELFF
d_gene: NA; v_gene: TRBV4-1; abundance: NA; j_gene: TRBJ2-7; CDR3nt: TGCGCCAGCAGCCAAGCTTTCGGGATCTACGAGCAGTACTTC; CDR3aa: CASSQAFGIYEQYF
d_gene: NA; v_gene: TRBV29-1; abundance: NA; j_gene: TRBJ1-3; CDR3nt: TGCAGCGTAGCCGGGACGGACTCTGGAAACACCATATATTTT; CDR3aa: CSVAGTDSGNTIYF
d_gene: NA; v_gene: TRBV29-1; abundance: NA; j_gene: TRBJ1-3; CDR3nt: TGCAGCGCCTTACTCGGAAACACCATATATTTT; CDR3aa: CSALLGNTIYF
d_gene: NA; v_gene: TRBV7-2; abundance: NA; j_gene: TRBJ2-2; CDR3nt: TGTGCCAGCAGCAATTCCCGAGGAGGAGGGGAGCTGTTTTTT; CDR3aa: CASSNSRGGGELFF
d_gene: NA; v_gene: TRBV11-1; abundance: NA; j_gene: TRBJ2-7; CDR3nt: TGTGCCAGCAGCGAAAAGTGGGGGGCCTACGAGCAGTACTTC; CDR3aa: CASSEKWGAYEQYF